This TCR beta chain is from a study of OX40 agonist ivuxolimab in advanced cancers. Study in general: The patients got ivuxolimab, which is an agonistic anti-OX40 (CD134) antibody.

Method: immunoSEQ multiplex PCR; TCRdb's copy keeps in-frame clones and lacks some. Of about 62,000 clones listed, roughly 85% were seen once; the top ten hold 3% to 4.5%. The CDR3 totals 16 residues. V lost 1 base and J 0 bases, leaving 10 bases between the germline ends. CDR1 is LNHNV, CDR2 YYDKDF, per germline (reference sequence). The rearrangement links TRBV15 to TRBJ2-4; D perhaps matches TRBD2 (5 bases). Sequenced material: CD4+ or CD8+ T cells sorted from blood, taken in a trial of the OX40 agonist ivuxolimab. The clonotype was recovered from an adult with an advanced solid tumor such as melanoma, head and neck, liver or kidney cancer. The CDR3 loop is CATSRAFRGAKNIQYF. The DNA for the CDR3 is TGTGCCACCAGCAGAGCTTTCCGGGGAGCCAAAAACATTCAGTACTTC.